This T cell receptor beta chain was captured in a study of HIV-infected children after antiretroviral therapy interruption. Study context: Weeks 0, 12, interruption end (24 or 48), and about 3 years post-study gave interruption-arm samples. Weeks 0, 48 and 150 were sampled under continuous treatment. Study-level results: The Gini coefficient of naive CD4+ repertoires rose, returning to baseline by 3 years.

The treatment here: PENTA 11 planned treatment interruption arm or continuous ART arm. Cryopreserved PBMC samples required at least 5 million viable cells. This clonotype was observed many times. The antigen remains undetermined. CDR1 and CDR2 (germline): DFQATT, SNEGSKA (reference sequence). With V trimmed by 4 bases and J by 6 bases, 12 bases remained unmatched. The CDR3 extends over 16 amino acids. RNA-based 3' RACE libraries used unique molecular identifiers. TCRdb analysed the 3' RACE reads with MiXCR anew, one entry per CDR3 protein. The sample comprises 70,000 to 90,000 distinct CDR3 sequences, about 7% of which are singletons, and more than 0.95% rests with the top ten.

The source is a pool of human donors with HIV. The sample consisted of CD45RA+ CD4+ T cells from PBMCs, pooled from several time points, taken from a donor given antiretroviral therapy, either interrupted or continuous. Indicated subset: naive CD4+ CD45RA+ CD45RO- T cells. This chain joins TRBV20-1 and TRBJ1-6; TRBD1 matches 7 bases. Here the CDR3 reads CSATTNRQGVNSPLHF. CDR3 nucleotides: TGCAGTGCTACCACCAACCGACAGGGTGTTAATTCACCCCTCCACTTT.